The 24 T cell receptor beta chains below were found in one sample sequenced in a study of naive and memory T cell subsets. Two oligonucleotides, mixed equimolar, formed the beta constant-region primer covering TRBC1 and TRBC2. Four rounds of PCR amplified the ligated cDNA using nested alpha and beta constant-region primers plus SP2. Each CDR3 protein gets one entry after TCRdb re-called the UMI-ligation and nested PCR reads with MiXCR. The sample carries just over 80,000 distinct CDR3 sequences, around 9% recorded once. Material: naive CD8+ T cells from blood. Receptors originate from a human donor in good health.

This clonotype has a single count. This chain links TRBV3-1 with TRBJ2-1; the D is unclear. Germline CDR1 and CDR2: LGHDT and YNNKEL (reference sequence). V lost 3 bases to trimming and J lost 3 bases, with 6 bases between them. The CDR3 contains 13 residues. CDR3 protein: CASSHAVYNEQFF. The CDR3 region has the DNA TGTGCCAGCAGCCATGCTGTCTACAATGAGCAGTTCTTC.

The chain carries TRBV28 and TRBJ2-5; 10 positions agree with TRBD2. Trimming took 5 bases from V and 1 from J; bases not matched to a gene: 4. Germline loops: CDR1 MDHEN, CDR2 SYDVKM. The CDR3 spans 15 residues. The CDR3 loop is CASSPGLAFQETQYF. DNA of the CDR3: TGTGCCAGCAGTCCGGGACTAGCGTTCCAAGAGACCCAGTACTTC.

The table lists this clonotype with a few counts. The rearrangement joins TRBV4-3 to TRBJ1-1; unclear D gene. The V and J ends lost 0 bases and 8 bases respectively, with 13 bases between them. Germline V gene sequence: CDR1 LGHNA, CDR2 YSLEER. The CDR3 is made up of 14 amino acids. CDR3: CASSQDFDGLEAFF. The CDR3 bases are TGCGCCAGCAGCCAAGATTTTGACGGCCTAGAAGCTTTCTTT.

This clonotype turned up a few times. CDR3 residues: CASSPQEDTQYF. CDR3 nucleotide sequence: TGTGCCAGCAGTCCCCAAGAAGATACGCAGTATTTT. The chain uses TRBV12-3 or TRBV12-4 and TRBJ2-3; no firm D call. The CDR3 totals 12 residues. Trimming pared 5 bases from V and 5 bases from J, leaving 8 bases between.

Only a few counts were recorded for this clonotype. The chain employs TRBV19 and TRBJ1-5; D call uncertain. The CDR3 is 14 amino acids. Trimming took 7 bases from V and 2 from J, leaving 12 bases between them. The germline CDR1 and CDR2 sequences are LNHDA and SQIVND (reference sequence). CDR3 DNA: TGTGCCAGTAAAGTGGGTTCCGGCAATCAGCCCCAGCATTTT. Its protein product is CASKVGSGNQPQHF.

This clonotype occurred many times. The rearrangement joins TRBV20-1 to TRBJ1-6; a possible D gene is TRBD1 (6 bases). The germline gives CDR1 DFQATT, CDR2 SNEGSKA (reference sequence). V lost 6 bases and J lost 9, with 15 bases in between. The length of the CDR3 is 13 residues. CDR3 bases: TGCAGTGCCCCCCGAGGGGGGGTTTCACCCCTCCACTTT. It encodes CSAPRGGVSPLHF.

A word on this clonotype: A much larger clone is a single base away; this may be a read error. It is likely a read error, because the conserved phenylalanine at the end of the CDR3 is missing. The chain couples TRBV7-9 to TRBJ2-1; no clear D gene. This CDR3 comprises 17 residues. V lost 2 bases, J lost 0 bases, and 14 bases lay in between. Germline CDR1 is SEHNR and CDR2 is FQNEAQ (reference sequence). The CDR3 reads CASSLSWGSSSYNEQFL. The CDR3 coding sequence is TGTGCCAGCAGCTTATCCTGGGGTTCTAGCTCCTACAATGAGCAGTTCTTA.

V and J are TRBV28 and TRBJ1-1, with TRBD1 matching 8 bases. V lost 2 bases, J lost 6 bases, and 5 bases stayed unmatched. Germline lookup yields CDR1 MDHEN and CDR2 SYDVKM. The CDR3 consists of 14 residues. As DNA, the CDR3 is TGTGCCAGCAGTTTAACAGGGGGAGTGGCTGAAGCTTTCTTT. Protein: CASSLTGGVAEAFF.

As regards this clonotype: The germline gene is not matched at one end of the junction; a read error may be the cause. The V gene is TRBV12-3 or TRBV12-4, the J gene TRBJ1-6; TRBD1 is a possible D gene (5 bases). CDR3 length equals 16 residues. CDR3 region: CAGSIDGGTPHSPLHF. The DNA of the CDR3 is TGTGCCGGCAGTATCGACGGAGGGACCCCTCATTCACCCCTCCACTTT.

The rearrangement links TRBV29-1 to TRBJ1-4; D is perhaps TRBD1 (6 bases). Trimming shortened V by 4 bases and J by 4 bases, and 7 bases separated the two germline ends. The CDR3 length is 12 residues. CDR1 is SQVTM, CDR2 ANQGSEA, per germline. The CDR3 sequence: CSVGTDNEKLFF. The DNA of the CDR3 is TGCAGCGTTGGGACAGATAATGAAAAACTGTTTTTT.

There are a few counts of this clonotype. The chain joins TRBV20-1 to TRBJ2-1, with D tentatively TRBD1 (6 bases). CDR1 and CDR2 from the germline V gene are DFQATT and SNEGSKA (reference sequence). V lost 4 bases, J lost 6 bases, and 13 bases lay in between. The CDR3 is 13 residues long. The CDR3 coding sequence is TGCAGTGCTACTAATTGGGGGCTCAATGAGCAGTTCTTC. Translated: CSATNWGLNEQFF.

This clonotype showed up just a few times. J is TRBJ2-6 and V is TRBV5-1; D gene unclear. The CDR3 has 18 amino acids. CDR1 is SGHRS and CDR2 is YFSETQ in the germline V gene. Trimming cost V 0 bases and J 0 bases, with 13 bases left between them. The CDR3 DNA is TGCGCCAGCAGCTTGGTTCCAGGCACCAGCTCTGGGGCCAACGTCCTGACTTTC. Its protein product is CASSLVPGTSSGANVLTF.

As regards this clonotype: Given a much more abundant clone one base away, this may be a read error. This chain joins TRBV12-3 or TRBV12-4 and TRBJ1-2; 9 bases map to TRBD1. The CDR3 sequence is 13 residues long. The DNA for the CDR3 is TGTGCCAGCAGTTACACAGGGGGCGATGGCGACACCTTC. Protein product: CASSYTGGDGDTF.

The sample holds one count of this clonotype. The chain has TRBV6-6 and TRBJ1-1, with D uncertain. Per the germline V gene, CDR1 is MNHNY and CDR2 is SVGAGI (reference sequence). The CDR3 sequence is 11 residues long. V was shortened by 8 bases and J by 3 bases, with 7 bases between the two germline ends. CDR3 DNA sequence: TGTGCCAGCGCGAGGGACACTGAAGCTTTCTTT. Its protein is CASARDTEAFF.

This clonotype has ten or more counts. This chain uses TRBV12-3 or TRBV12-4 with TRBJ2-7; D is perhaps TRBD1 (6 bases). Trimming removed 7 bases from V and 4 bases from J, with 14 bases in between. The CDR3 extends over 13 amino acids. As DNA, the CDR3 is TGTGCCAGCACTACAGGGCCCGGATACGAGCAGTACTTC. Translation: CASTTGPGYEQYF.

In its sample, this clonotype was seen a few times. The chain recombines TRBV6-6 with TRBJ2-1; D is perhaps TRBD2 (5 bases). The CDR3 contains 11 residues. Germline V CDR1 and CDR2: MNHNY, SVGAGI (reference sequence). V lost 8 bases and J lost 4, with 6 bases in between. CDR3 sequence: CASEGYNEQFF. In nucleotides, the CDR3 is TGTGCCAGCGAGGGATACAATGAGCAGTTCTTC.

This clonotype was recorded a few times. The chain couples TRBV2 to TRBJ2-7; TRBD1 matches 10 bases. Germline V gives CDR1 SNHLY, CDR2 FYNNEI. The CDR3 spans 15 residues. The trim removed 1 base at V and 1 base at J, leaving 1 base unmatched. CDR3 DNA: TGTGCCAGCAGTGAAGGGGACAGGGGATCCTACGAGCAGTACTTC. Translation gives CASSEGDRGSYEQYF.

This clonotype was seen repeatedly, ten times or more. The chain carries TRBV5-1 and TRBJ2-3, with TRBD2 identical over 7 bases. The CDR3 is made up of 15 amino acids. The germline gives CDR1 SGHRS, CDR2 YFSETQ. Trimming removed 2 bases from V and 0 bases from J; junction bases left unmatched: 3. DNA of the CDR3: TGCGCCAGCAGCTTAGCGGGGCAAAGCACAGATACGCAGTATTTT. This codes for CASSLAGQSTDTQYF.

This clonotype has only a few counts. The chain combines TRBV20-1 with TRBJ2-7; 8 nucleotides line up with TRBD2. Trimming removed 6 bases from V and 0 bases from J; junction bases left unmatched: 4. CDR1 and CDR2 (germline): DFQATT, SNEGSKA (reference sequence). The length of the CDR3 is 13 residues. The CDR3 loop reads CSAYSGSSYEQYF. In DNA, the CDR3 is TGCAGTGCCTACAGCGGGAGCTCCTACGAGCAGTACTTC.

This clonotype came up a few times. V gene TRBV12-3 or TRBV12-4 combines with J gene TRBJ2-2; D remains unclear. Trimming stripped 6 bases from V and 0 bases from J, with 17 bases between. This CDR3 contains 17 residues. For the CDR3, the DNA is TGTGCCAGCAGCCACTTCAGGACCCTCGCGAACACCGGGGAGCTGTTTTTT. As protein: CASSHFRTLANTGELFF.

V is TRBV2 and J is TRBJ2-7; D possibly corresponds to TRBD1 (5 bases). Per the germline V gene, CDR1 is SNHLY and CDR2 is FYNNEI. Trimming stripped 1 base from V and 2 bases from J, with 15 bases between. The CDR3 has 16 amino acids. CDR3: CASSEEFGATPYEQYF. DNA of the CDR3: TGTGCCAGCAGTGAAGAGTTTGGGGCCACCCCCTACGAGCAGTACTTC.

This clonotype occurred once. The CDR3, as DNA: TGCGCCAGCAGCTCTAGCGGGAGTTACGAGCAGTACTTC. It translates to CASSSSGSYEQYF. The rearrangement joins TRBV5-1 to TRBJ2-7; 10 positions agree with TRBD2. The J segment lost 4 bases and the V segment lost 3 bases, leaving 1 base of the junction unmatched. In germline, CDR1 is SGHRS, CDR2 YFSETQ. The length of the CDR3 is 13 residues.

This clonotype has more than one count but fewer than ten. V gene TRBV10-3 combines with J gene TRBJ2-3; D is uncertain. V was cut by 10 bases and J by 0 bases, with 11 bases left in between. This CDR3 is 13 amino acids long. Looked up from germline, CDR1 is ENHRY and CDR2 is SYGVKD. The CDR3 spells CATHLTSTDTQYF. In nucleotides, the CDR3 is TGTGCCACCCATCTGACTAGCACAGATACGCAGTATTTT.

This chain joins TRBV6-2 or TRBV6-3 and TRBJ2-1, with D hard to call. V gave up 7 bases and J gave up 8 bases, with 12 bases separating them. This CDR3 contains 12 residues. The germline CDR1 and CDR2 sequences are MNHEY and SVGEGT. CDR3 in amino acids: CASKASRYEQFF. The CDR3 bases are TGTGCCAGCAAAGCTTCGAGGTATGAGCAGTTCTTC.